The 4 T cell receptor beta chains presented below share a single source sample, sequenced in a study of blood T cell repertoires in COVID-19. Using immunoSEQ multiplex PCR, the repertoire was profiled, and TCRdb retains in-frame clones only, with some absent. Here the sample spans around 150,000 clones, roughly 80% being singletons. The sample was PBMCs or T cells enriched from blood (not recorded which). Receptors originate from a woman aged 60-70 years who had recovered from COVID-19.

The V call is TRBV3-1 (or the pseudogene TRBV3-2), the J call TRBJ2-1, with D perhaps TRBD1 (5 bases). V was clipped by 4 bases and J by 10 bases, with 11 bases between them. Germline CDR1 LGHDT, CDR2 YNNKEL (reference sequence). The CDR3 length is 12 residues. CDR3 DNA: TGTGCCAGCAGCCCAGGTCCAGGGGAGCAGTTCTTC. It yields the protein CASSPGPGEQFF.

The DNA of the CDR3 is TGTGCCAGCAGTTACCTTGCGGACAGCCCCTACGAGCAGTACTTC. Translation: CASSYLADSPYEQYF. The chain joins TRBV6-5 to TRBJ2-7; maybe TRBD1 (6 bases). V was clipped by 2 bases and J by 2 bases, with 13 bases between them. CDR1 is MNHEY and CDR2 is SVGAGI in the germline V gene. This CDR3 has 15 amino acids.

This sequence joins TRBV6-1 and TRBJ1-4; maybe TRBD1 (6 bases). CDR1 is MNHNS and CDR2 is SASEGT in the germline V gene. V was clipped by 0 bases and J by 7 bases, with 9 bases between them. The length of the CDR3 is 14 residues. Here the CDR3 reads CASSEAGGREKLFF. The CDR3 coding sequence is TGTGCCAGCAGTGAAGCCGGGGGGCGTGAAAAACTGTTTTTT.

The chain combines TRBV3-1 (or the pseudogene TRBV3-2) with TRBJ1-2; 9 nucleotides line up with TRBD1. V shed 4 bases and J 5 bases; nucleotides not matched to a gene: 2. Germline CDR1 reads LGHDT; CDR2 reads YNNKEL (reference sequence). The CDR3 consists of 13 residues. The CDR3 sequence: CASSPTGGYGYTF. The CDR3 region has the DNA TGTGCCAGCAGCCCGACAGGGGGGTATGGCTACACCTTC.